A single TCR beta chain is shown here with its context. The target antigen is unknown. The sample originates from a study of OX40 agonist ivuxolimab in advanced cancers. Study in general: Those enrolled were 82.7% male, with a mean age of approximately 60 years and ages from about 20 to 85. Study-wide points: Among the lowest peripheral clonal expansion occurred in 0.1-3.0 mg/kg partial responders. Which antigen the expanded peripheral T cells recognized is unknown.

Assay: immunoSEQ multiplex PCR; the TCRdb copy retains only in-frame clones and omits some. The table has approximately 120,000 clones, roughly 90% seen once. With autoimmune disease history or systemic immunosuppression, patients were excluded. The TCR sequence derives from an adult with an advanced solid tumor such as melanoma, head and neck, liver or kidney cancer. Specimen: CD4+ or CD8+ T cells sorted from blood, collected in a trial of the OX40 agonist ivuxolimab.

For the CDR3, the DNA is TGTGCGGCTACAGCCCCGACGGCCATTAATGAAAAACTGTTTTTT. Residues: CAATAPTAINEKLFF. This sequence joins TRBV2 and TRBJ1-4, with D uncertain. Germline loops: CDR1 SNHLY, CDR2 FYNNEI. CDR3 length: 15 residues.